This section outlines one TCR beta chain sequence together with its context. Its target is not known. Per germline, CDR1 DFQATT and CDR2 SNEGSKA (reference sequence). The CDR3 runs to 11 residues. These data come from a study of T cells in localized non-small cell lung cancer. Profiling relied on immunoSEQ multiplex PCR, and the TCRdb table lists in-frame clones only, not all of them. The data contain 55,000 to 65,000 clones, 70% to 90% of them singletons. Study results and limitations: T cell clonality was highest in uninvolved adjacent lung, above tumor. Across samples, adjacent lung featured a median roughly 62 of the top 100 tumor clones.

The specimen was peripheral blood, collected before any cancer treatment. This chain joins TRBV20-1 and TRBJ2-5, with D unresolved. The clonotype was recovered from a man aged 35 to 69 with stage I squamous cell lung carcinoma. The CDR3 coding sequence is TGCAGCGTGACGGATGGGGAGACCCAGTACTTC. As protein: CSVTDGETQYF.